This paragraph reports one T cell receptor beta chain. The antigen is unknown. V shed 9 bases, J shed 9 bases, and the junction held 10 bases outside the gene matches. This CDR3 region has 14 residues. The V gene's germline CDR1 is SGHNT and CDR2 YENEEA. Unstimulated Tregs (CD4+CD25+CD127-) and CD4+CD25- non-Tregs were sorted from PBMCs. The sample belongs to a study of Tregs in tolerant kidney transplant recipients. Study-wide context: The nonmyeloablative bone marrow transplants came from related graft donors, with transient mixed chimerism.

The repertoire was sequenced with immunoSEQ multiplex PCR; TCRdb's copy has only in-frame clones and lacks some. In the table there are roughly 66,000 clones, 80% to 95% of which are singletons. General study results and limits: This study did not directly address biological reproducibility. Activated donor B cell expansion appeared to reveal the most relevant donor-specific TCRbeta repertoire.

The chain combines TRBV11-3 with TRBJ2-1; 11 bases align to TRBD2. This sample comprised CD8+ T cells from blood, obtained before the transplant. The receptor was derived from a human donor who received a combined kidney and bone marrow transplant. The CDR3: CASIAGGPLGEQFF. The CDR3 DNA sequence: TGTGCCAGTATAGCGGGAGGGCCTCTAGGTGAGCAGTTCTTC.